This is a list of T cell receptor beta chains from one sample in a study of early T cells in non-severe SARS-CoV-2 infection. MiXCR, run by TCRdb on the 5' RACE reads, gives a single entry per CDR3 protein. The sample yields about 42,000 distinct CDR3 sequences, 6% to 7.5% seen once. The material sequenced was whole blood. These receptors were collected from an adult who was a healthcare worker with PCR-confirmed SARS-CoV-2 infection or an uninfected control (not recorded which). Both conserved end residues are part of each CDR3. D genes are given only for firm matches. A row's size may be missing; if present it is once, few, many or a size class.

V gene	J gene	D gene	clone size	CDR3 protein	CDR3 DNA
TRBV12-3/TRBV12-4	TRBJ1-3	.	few	CASSTGYSGNTIYF	TGTGCCAGCAGTACAGGATATTCTGGAAACACCATATATTTT
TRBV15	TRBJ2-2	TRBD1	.	CATSRPDRDTGELFF	TGTGCCACCAGCAGACCGGACAGGGACACCGGGGAGCTGTTTTTT
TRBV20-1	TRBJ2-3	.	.	CSARRTDTQYF	TGCAGTGCTAGGCGGACAGATACGCAGTATTTT
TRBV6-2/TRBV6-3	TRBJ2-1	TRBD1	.	CASSGRQGSSYNEQFF	TGTGCCAGCAGTGGGCGACAGGGCAGCTCCTACAATGAGCAGTTCTTC
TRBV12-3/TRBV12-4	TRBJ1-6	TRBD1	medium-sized	CASSPGTVDYNSPLHF	TGTGCCAGCAGTCCCGGGACAGTGGATTATAATTCACCCCTCCACTTT
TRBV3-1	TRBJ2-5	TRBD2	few	CASSRPGLVRETQYF	TGTGCCAGCAGCCGCCCGGGACTAGTCCGCGAGACCCAGTACTTC
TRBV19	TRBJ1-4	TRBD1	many	CASVPHRGTGEKLFF	TGTGCCAGTGTCCCCCACAGGGGGACGGGGGAAAAACTGTTTTTT
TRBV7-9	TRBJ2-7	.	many	CASSSTGTYEQYF	TGTGCCAGCAGCTCTACAGGGACCTACGAGCAGTACTTC
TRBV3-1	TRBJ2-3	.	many	CASSQVLGSTDTQYF	TGTGCCAGCAGCCAAGTGTTGGGGAGCACAGATACGCAGTATTTT
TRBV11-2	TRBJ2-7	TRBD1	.	CASSRGQVYEQYF	TGTGCCAGCAGCCGTGGACAGGTCTACGAGCAGTACTTC
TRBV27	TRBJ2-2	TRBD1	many	CATQDDRANTGELFF	TGTGCCACCCAAGATGACAGGGCGAACACCGGGGAGCTGTTTTTT
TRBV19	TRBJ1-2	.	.	CASSALGGSNYGYTF	TGTGCCAGTAGTGCCCTCGGGGGATCTAACTATGGCTACACCTTC
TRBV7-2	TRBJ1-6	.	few	CASSLAQGYNSPLHF	TGTGCCAGCAGCTTAGCCCAGGGGTATAATTCACCCCTCCACTTT
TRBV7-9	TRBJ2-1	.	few	CASSLGVQGRYNEQFF	TGTGCCAGCAGCCTAGGAGTGCAGGGCCGGTACAATGAGCAGTTCTTC
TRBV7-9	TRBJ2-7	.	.	CASSLAFSKAYEQYF	TGTGCCAGCAGCTTAGCTTTCAGTAAGGCCTACGAGCAGTACTTC
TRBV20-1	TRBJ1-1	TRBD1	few	CSAKTGATEAFF	TGCAGTGCCAAGACAGGGGCGACTGAAGCTTTCTTT
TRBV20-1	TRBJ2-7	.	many	CSVQETYEQYF	TGCAGTGTACAGGAGACCTACGAGCAGTACTTC
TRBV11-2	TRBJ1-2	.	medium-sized	CASSLAAANYGYTF	TGTGCCAGCAGCTTAGCAGCAGCTAACTATGGCTACACCTTC
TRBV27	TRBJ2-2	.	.	CASSFRGATNTGELFF	TGTGCCAGCAGTTTCAGGGGGGCCACGAACACCGGGGAGCTGTTTTTT
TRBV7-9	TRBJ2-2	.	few	CASSGAGTTNTGELFF	TGTGCCAGCAGCGGAGCCGGGACAACGAACACCGGGGAGCTGTTTTTT
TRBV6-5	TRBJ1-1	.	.	CASSNRAGGTEAFF	TGTGCCAGCAGTAACAGGGCCGGAGGCACTGAAGCTTTCTTT
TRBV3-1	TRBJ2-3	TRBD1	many	CASSQGTGKDTQYF	TGTGCCAGCAGCCAGGGGACAGGGAAAGATACGCAGTATTTT
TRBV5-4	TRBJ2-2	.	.	CASSLKVGPNTGELFF	TGTGCCAGCAGCTTGAAGGTCGGCCCGAACACCGGGGAGCTGTTTTTT
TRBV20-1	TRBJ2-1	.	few	CSARGLQPTNEQFF	TGCAGTGCTAGAGGACTTCAACCAACCAATGAGCAGTTCTTC
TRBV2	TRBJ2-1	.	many	CASSEEGGNEQFF	TGTGCCAGCAGTGAAGAAGGGGGCAATGAGCAGTTCTTC
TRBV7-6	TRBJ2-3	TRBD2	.	CASSLKGGGSVDTQYF	TGTGCCAGCAGCTTAAAAGGCGGGGGGTCGGTAGATACGCAGTATTTT
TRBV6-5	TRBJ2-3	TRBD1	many	CASRPRGRLDTQYF	TGTGCCAGCAGGCCCAGGGGGCGCTTAGATACGCAGTATTTT
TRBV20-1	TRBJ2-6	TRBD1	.	CSAARGRGANVLTF	TGCAGTGCGGCCAGGGGGCGTGGGGCCAACGTCCTGACCTTC
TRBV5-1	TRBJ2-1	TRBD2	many	CASSLLAGGYNEQFF	TGCGCCAGCAGCTTGCTAGCGGGGGGTTACAATGAGCAGTTCTTC
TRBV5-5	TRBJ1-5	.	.	CASSLPGVGNQPQHF	TGTGCCAGCAGCTTGCCCGGGGTTGGCAATCAGCCCCAGCATTTT
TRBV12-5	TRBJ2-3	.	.	CASVSLVTDTQYF	TGTGCTAGTGTCAGCTTGGTTACAGATACGCAGTATTTT
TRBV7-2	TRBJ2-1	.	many	CASSPHWGRGGNEQFF	TGTGCCAGCAGCCCCCACTGGGGCAGGGGGGGCAATGAGCAGTTCTTC
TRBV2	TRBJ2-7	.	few	CASRPDAYEQYF	TGTGCCAGCAGGCCCGACGCGTACGAGCAGTACTTC
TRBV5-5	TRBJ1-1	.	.	CASSSGLQIAEAFF	TGTGCCAGCAGCTCCGGCCTTCAGATCGCTGAAGCTTTCTTT
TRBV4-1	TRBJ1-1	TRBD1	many	CASSFTPGQGENTEAFF	TGCGCCAGCAGCTTCACCCCTGGACAGGGGGAAAACACTGAAGCTTTCTTT
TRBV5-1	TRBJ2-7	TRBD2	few	CASSLGPGGEQYF	TGCGCCAGCAGCTTGGGCCCGGGAGGCGAGCAGTACTTC
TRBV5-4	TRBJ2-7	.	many	CASSLGGSAGLAINEQYF	TGTGCCAGCAGCTTGGGAGGGTCAGCTGGGCTAGCGATTAACGAGCAGTACTTC
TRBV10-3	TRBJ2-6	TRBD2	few	CAITSGDHSGANVLTF	TGTGCCATAACTAGCGGGGACCACTCTGGGGCCAACGTCCTGACTTTC
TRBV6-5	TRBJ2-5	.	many	CASSYSKAAETQYF	TGTGCCAGCAGTTACTCGAAGGCAGCTGAGACCCAGTACTTC
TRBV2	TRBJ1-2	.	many	CASSEIPIGSGEGYTF	TGTGCCAGCAGTGAGATCCCGATCGGGTCCGGCGAAGGCTACACCTTC
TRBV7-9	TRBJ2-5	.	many	CASSLSSGRETQYF	TGTGCCAGCAGCTTAAGTAGCGGCCGGGAGACCCAGTACTTC
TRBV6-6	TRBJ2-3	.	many	CASSYGGFGGHTDTQYF	TGTGCCAGCAGTTACGGGGGATTCGGGGGGCACACAGATACGCAGTATTTT
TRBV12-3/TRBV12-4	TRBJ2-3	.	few	CASSLGSFTDTQYF	TGTGCCAGCAGTTTAGGGAGCTTCACAGATACGCAGTATTTT
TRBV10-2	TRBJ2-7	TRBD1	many	CASSEYQGVYEQYF	TGCGCCAGCAGTGAGTACCAGGGGGTTTACGAGCAGTACTTC
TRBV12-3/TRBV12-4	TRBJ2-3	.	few	CASTRTDTQYF	TGTGCCAGCACCCGTACAGATACGCAGTATTTT
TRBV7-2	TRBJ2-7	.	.	CASSEMTGSYEQYF	TGTGCCAGCAGCGAAATGACAGGATCCTACGAGCAGTACTTC
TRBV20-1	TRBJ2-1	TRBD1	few	CSARASGQGGNEQFF	TGCAGTGCTCGAGCCTCGGGACAGGGAGGCAATGAGCAGTTCTTC
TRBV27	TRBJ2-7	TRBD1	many	CASSLRDRDNEQYF	TGTGCCAGCAGTCTTAGGGACAGGGATAACGAGCAGTACTTC
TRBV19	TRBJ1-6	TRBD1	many	CASSTGTEGNSPLHF	TGTGCCAGTAGTACTGGGACAGAAGGGAATTCACCCCTCCACTTT
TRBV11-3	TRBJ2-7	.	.	CASSLAAGGPYEQYF	TGTGCCAGCAGCTTAGCGGCAGGGGGGCCCTACGAGCAGTACTTC
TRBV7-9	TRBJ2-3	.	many	CASRSTDTQYF	TGTGCCAGCAGGTCAACAGATACGCAGTATTTT
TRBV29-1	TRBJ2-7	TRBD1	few	CSALTGGPYEQYF	TGCAGCGCTTTGACAGGGGGCCCCTACGAGCAGTACTTC
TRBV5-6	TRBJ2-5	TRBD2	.	CATLNGLAGAETQYF	TGTGCCACATTAAACGGACTAGCGGGGGCTGAGACCCAGTACTTC
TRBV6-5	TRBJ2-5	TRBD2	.	CASTGAGGQETQYF	TGTGCCAGCACCGGAGCGGGGGGGCAGGAGACCCAGTACTTC
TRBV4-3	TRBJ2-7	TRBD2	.	CASSQDRGIAGRAYEQYF	TGCGCCAGCAGCCAAGATAGGGGTATCGCGGGGAGGGCTTACGAGCAGTACTTC
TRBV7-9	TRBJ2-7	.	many	CASSSLKISLSGYAHEQYF	TGTGCCAGCAGTTCTCTAAAAATTTCCCTCTCAGGGTATGCCCACGAGCAGTACTTC
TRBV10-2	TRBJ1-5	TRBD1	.	CASNPTGQTDQPQHF	TGCGCCAGCAACCCTACGGGACAGACGGATCAGCCCCAGCATTTT
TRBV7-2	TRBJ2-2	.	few	CASSLGQATNTGELFF	TGTGCCAGCAGCTTAGGCCAAGCGACGAACACCGGGGAGCTGTTTTTT
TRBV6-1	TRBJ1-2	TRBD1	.	CASTMTGKISNYGYTF	TGTGCCAGCACTATGACAGGGAAAATTTCTAACTATGGCTACACCTTC